This T cell receptor beta chain stems from a study of molecular identifiers for immune sequencing clone quantification. TCRdb used MiXCR to reprocess the PCR reads, holding one entry per CDR3 protein. This sample yields about 510,000 distinct CDR3 sequences, of which about 25% are seen a single time; around 0.8% belongs to the top ten. This clonotype was picked up a small number of times. Specimen: naive CD8+ T cells from blood, with Jurkat cell RNA spiked in. Subset reported: FACS-sorted CD8+CD4-CCR7+CD45RA+ naive T cells. The clonotype was recovered from a human donor in good health. Some libraries in this study had Jurkat cell RNA spiked in.

The CDR3 coding sequence is TGTGCCAGCAGTTACTTTTCCCCAGGAACTAATGAAAAACTGTTTTTT. Its protein product is CASSYFSPGTNEKLFF. This chain uses TRBV6-5 with TRBJ1-4, with no clear D. There are 16 residues in the CDR3. In germline, CDR1 is MNHEY, CDR2 SVGAGI. Trimming removed 1 base at V and 1 base at J, with 10 bases between.